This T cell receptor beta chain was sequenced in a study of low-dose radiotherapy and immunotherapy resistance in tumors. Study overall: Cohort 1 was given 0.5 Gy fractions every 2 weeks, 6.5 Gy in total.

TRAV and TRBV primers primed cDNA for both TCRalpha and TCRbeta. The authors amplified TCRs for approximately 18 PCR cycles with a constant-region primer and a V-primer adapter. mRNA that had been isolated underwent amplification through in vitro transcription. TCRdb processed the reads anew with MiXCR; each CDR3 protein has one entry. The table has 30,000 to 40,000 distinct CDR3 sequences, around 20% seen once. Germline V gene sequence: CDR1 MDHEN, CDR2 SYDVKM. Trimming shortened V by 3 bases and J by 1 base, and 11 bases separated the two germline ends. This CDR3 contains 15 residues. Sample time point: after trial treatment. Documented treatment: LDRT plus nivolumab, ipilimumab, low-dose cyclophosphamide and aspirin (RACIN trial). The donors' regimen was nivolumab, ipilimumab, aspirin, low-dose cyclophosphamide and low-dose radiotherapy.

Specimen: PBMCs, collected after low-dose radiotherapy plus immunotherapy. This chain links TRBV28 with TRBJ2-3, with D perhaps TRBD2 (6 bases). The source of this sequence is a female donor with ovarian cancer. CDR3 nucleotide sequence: TGTGCCAGCAGTTTGGGGGGAGTAGGCACAGATACGCAGTATTTT. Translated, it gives CASSLGGVGTDTQYF.